These 6 T cell receptor beta chains share one sample of origin, sequenced in a study of regulatory T cells in long-lasting Graves disease. To make TCR beta libraries, researchers used iRepertoire HTBI primers and Arm-PCR of CDR3 regions. One entry per CDR3 protein, called by TCRdb with MiXCR from the multiplex PCR reads. The sample holds under 350,000 distinct CDR3 sequences, under 25% seen once. Documented time point: persistent/refractory GD, antithyroid drugs over 5 years with positive TRAb. RNA from PBMCs was the source of the TCR library. The source was peripheral blood mononuclear cells (PBMCs), collected when the disease was refractory, from a patient treated with antithyroid drugs. The origin of the receptors is a female donor with Graves disease.

The V and J genes are TRBV7-9 and TRBJ1-2; 7 nucleotides match TRBD1. The CDR3 is made up of 13 amino acids. Per germline, CDR1 SEHNR and CDR2 FQNEAQ (reference sequence). The J segment lost 4 bases and the V segment lost 3 bases, leaving 2 bases of the junction unmatched. The CDR3 region is CASSFGQAYGYTF. CDR3 nucleotide sequence: TGTGCCAGCAGCTTTGGACAGGCCTATGGCTACACCTTC.

This chain connects TRBV11-2 to TRBJ2-3; possible D gene TRBD1, 5 bases. This CDR3 has 15 residues. Trimming took 4 bases from V and 5 from J, leaving 16 bases between them. Germline CDR1 reads SGHAT; CDR2 reads FQNNGV. CDR3 DNA sequence: TGTGCCAGCAGCTCCAGGGTCTTGGTGGGAGATACGCAGTATTTT. Translation gives CASSSRVLVGDTQYF. Full variable domain (missing parts from reference TRBV11-2 and TRBJ2-3): EAGVAQSPRYKIIEKRQSVAFWCNPISGHATLYWYQQILGQGPKLLIQFQNNGVVDDSQLPKDRFSAERLKGVDSTLKIQPAKLEDSAVYLCASSSRVLVGDTQYFGPGTRLTVL.

The table lists this clonotype with a few counts. The chain has TRBV7-9 and TRBJ2-7; D is ambiguous. V was trimmed by 1 base and J by 1 base, leaving 8 bases between them. CDR1 is SEHNR and CDR2 is FQNEAQ in the germline V gene (reference sequence). The CDR3 has 14 amino acids. The chain's CDR3 is CASSLGPFSYEQYF. The CDR3 DNA is TGTGCCAGCAGCTTAGGTCCTTTTTCCTACGAGCAGTACTTC.

This clonotype was seen repeatedly, ten times or more. J is TRBJ1-1 and V is TRBV28; possible D gene TRBD1, 6 bases. Trimming pared 8 bases from V and 8 bases from J, leaving 27 bases between. The germline V gene encodes CDR1 MDHEN and CDR2 SYDVKM. The CDR3 totals 16 residues. CDR3 sequence: CASWTLDRINPGEAFF. The CDR3 region has the DNA TGTGCCAGCTGGACACTGGACAGAATAAATCCGGGGGAAGCTTTCTTT.

This chain joins TRBV18 and TRBJ1-3; tentatively, D is TRBD1 (6 bases). CDR1 and CDR2 (germline): KGHSH, LQKENI. The V and J ends lost 5 bases and 2 bases respectively, with 13 bases between them. The CDR3 totals 15 residues. The CDR3 here is CASSANRDPGNTIYF. CDR3 coding DNA: TGTGCCAGCTCAGCCAACAGGGACCCTGGAAACACCATATATTTT.

The chain links TRBV20-1 to TRBJ2-7, with D possibly being TRBD2 (6 bases). CDR3 length: 14 residues. Looked up from germline, CDR1 is DFQATT and CDR2 is SNEGSKA (reference sequence). V was cut by 5 bases and J by 6 bases, with 20 bases left in between. The CDR3 loop reads CSAVLSGISFEQYF. CDR3 DNA sequence: TGCAGTGCTGTCCTTAGCGGTATAAGCTTCGAGCAGTACTTC.